The TCR beta chain described here comes from a study of beta chain features in type 1 diabetes. Study-level findings and limits: Any PCR bias toward short templates would affect both groups alike.

V lost 3 bases and J lost 4, with 11 bases in between. The CDR3 totals 14 residues. In germline, CDR1 is SGHTA, CDR2 FQGNSA. Investigators reverse transcribed all isolated RNA, so they sequenced expressed TCRB transcripts. Libraries were prepared by immunoSEQ multiplex PCR; TCRdb keeps only in-frame clonotypes and omits some of them. Among about 290,000 clones listed, 7% to 9% were seen once. In this sample, this clone turned up a few times. No antigen is known for it. The chain combines TRBV7-2 with TRBJ2-3; D tentatively reads TRBD1 or TRBD2 (5 bases each). The sequence was obtained from a woman aged 18-29 years in good health. Sequenced input: central memory CD4+ T cells from blood. The CDR3 region is CASSFPGTPDTQYF. The DNA of the CDR3 is TGTGCCAGCAGCTTCCCCGGGACCCCAGATACGCAGTATTTT.